The rows below give T cell receptor beta chains drawn from one sample of a study of T cells after posttransplantation cyclophosphamide. Sequencing used immunoSEQ multiplex PCR; TCRdb keeps in-frame clones, though not all of them. Of 25,000 to 35,000 clones listed, 70% to 90% are singletons. The sequenced sample was PBMCs. The receptor source for this set is a woman aged 40 to 50 with a blood cancer, CMV-positive, and with a related stem cell donor. Both conserved end residues are part of each CDR3. D genes are given only for firm matches. Size tells how often a clone was seen (once, few, many) or the class of an expanded clone, and some rows leave it out.

>16|-|TRBV7-2|TRBD2|TRBJ2-3
TGTGCCAGCAGCCGGGACATAACTAGCGGGGGGGCCGGGGAGTATTTT
CASSRDITSGGAGEYF
>15|-|TRBV27|TRBD1|TRBJ1-2
TGTGCCAGCAGCAGGGAGTGGGACAGGGGAGATGGCTACACCTTC
CASSREWDRGDGYTF
>14|-|TRBV7-3|TRBD1|TRBJ2-5
TGTGCCAGCAGCGCGACAGGGTACCAAGAGACCCAGTACTTC
CASSATGYQETQYF
>15|-|TRBV11-2|-|TRBJ2-1
TGTGCCAGCAGCTCTCGGAGGGCCCCTACAAATGAGCAGTTCTTC
CASSSRRAPTNEQFF
>16|once|TRBV7-2|TRBD1|TRBJ2-3
TGTGCCAGCAGCACCCGGGACAGGGGGTTCACAGATACGCAGTATTTT
CASSTRDRGFTDTQYF
>16|-|TRBV29-1|-|TRBJ1-2
TGCAGCGTTGTAGATCCTCACTCCACCTCTGTTTATGGCTACACCTTC
CSVVDPHSTSVYGYTF
>15|-|TRBV10-2|-|TRBJ2-5
TGCGCCAGCAGTGAGGATGATCCAGGGTCGGAGACCCAGTACTTC
CASSEDDPGSETQYF
>16|-|TRBV4-1|TRBD1|TRBJ1-3
TGCGCCAGCAGCCAGTTCGGGACAGTCTCTGGAAACACCATATATTTT
CASSQFGTVSGNTIYF
>16|-|TRBV7-2|TRBD2|TRBJ2-1
TGTGCCAGCAGCTTAGTAGGCGGGGGGGCCTTCCATGAGCAGTTCTTC
CASSLVGGGAFHEQFF
>13|once|TRBV4-2|-|TRBJ2-3
TGTGCCAGCAGCCAAGATGAGGGAAATACGCAGTATTTT
CASSQDEGNTQYF
>17|-|TRBV21-1|-|TRBJ1-2
TGTGCCAGCAGCAGAAGGACCTACAGGGAAGCTAACTATGGCTACACCTTC
CASSRRTYREANYGYTF
>13|-|TRBV7-3|-|TRBJ2-5
TGTGCCAGCAGCGCGAGGGCCGGGGAGACCCAGTACTTC
CASSARAGETQYF
>16|-|TRBV27|TRBD1|TRBJ1-2
TGTGCCAGCAGTTTAGATGCGGACAGGGGGCTCGATGGCTACACCTTC
CASSLDADRGLDGYTF
>14|few|TRBV19|TRBD1|TRBJ2-7
TGTGCCTCCTCCGCCGGGACAGGGTTCGGCGAGCAGTACTTC
CASSAGTGFGEQYF
>14|-|TRBV2|TRBD2|TRBJ2-4
TGTGCCAGCAGCAAAGGGAGCGGGGCAAACATTCAGTACTTC
CASSKGSGANIQYF
>14|-|TRBV5-1|-|TRBJ2-7
TGCGCCAGCAAACGGGTTCCCGACCTCGGCGAGCAGTACTTC
CASKRVPDLGEQYF
>12|few|TRBV6-6|-|TRBJ2-7
TGTGCCAGCAGCCCTATTAGCGACGAGCAGTACTTC
CASSPISDEQYF